This TCR beta chain was identified during a study of cytomegalovirus exposure and HLA in healthy donors. Findings and caveats of the study: Data from an earlier analysis indicated that most TCR beta V segments were productive either about 90% or about 30% of the time. The study recorded 160 or so TCR beta chains that were cytomegalovirus-associated. The dataset shows that most TCR sequences were rare, while some public TCRs occurred in many donors.

On this clone: What it recognizes is unknown.

This PCR relied on a set of 60 Vbeta primers and 13 Jbeta primers. Data came from immunoSEQ multiplex PCR; TCRdb stores just in-frame clones and leaves some out. The sample includes about 130,000 clones, roughly 80% of them seen just once. The CDR3 extends over 15 amino acids. The J segment lost 4 bases and the V segment lost 1 base, leaving 3 bases of the junction unmatched. Germline V gives CDR1 MDHEN, CDR2 SYDVKM. The rearrangement joins TRBV28 to TRBJ2-1; 8 bases are a match to TRBD2. The TCR was taken from a girl aged 2-10 years in good health and CMV-seronegative. Sequenced input: PBMCs. The CDR3 sequence: CASSLLAGTYNEQFF. CDR3 in DNA: TGTGCCAGCAGTTTATTAGCGGGGACATACAATGAGCAGTTCTTC.